A selection of T cell receptor beta chains follows, all from one sample in a study of blood T cell repertoires in COVID-19. The data were produced by immunoSEQ multiplex PCR, yet TCRdb's version contains in-frame clones alone and is incomplete. Of about 250,000 clones in the sample, approximately 85% are singletons; the top ten hold over 5.5%. Sequenced sample: peripheral blood. These receptors originate from a woman aged 80 or older with COVID-19, enrolled during active disease. Each CDR3 is given with its conserved first and last residue.

V gene,CDR3 protein
TRBV19,CASSTLTAQDTEAFF
TRBV18,CASSPRADSGNTIYF
TRBV3-1/TRBV3-2,CASSQGTAYEQYF
TRBV7-3,CASSSGLHTDTQYF
TRBV3-1/TRBV3-2,CASSPGGTQYF
TRBV12-3/TRBV12-4,CASSSQLNTEAFF
TRBV3-1/TRBV3-2,CASSQLSRLVGYNEQFF
TRBV5-1,CASSLGSDSPLHF
TRBV6-6,CASLSGDSMNTEAFF
TRBV3-1/TRBV3-2,CASSPGWQGGEKLFF
TRBV6-2/TRBV6-3,CASSRDHSSPLHF
TRBV20-1,CSASGAGATNEKLFF
TRBV7-6,CASSLASQGEGEQYF
TRBV6-5,CASSYSGKENYGYTF
TRBV19,CASSIDSTNTGELFF
TRBV19,CASSMGQSVPDTQYF
TRBV23-1,CASSQLQVFYNQPQHF
TRBV9,CASSRAGEKLFF
TRBV9,CASSVGGGAGTQYF
TRBV3-1/TRBV3-2,CASSQVEGQPQHF
TRBV7-3,CASSFMGGTEAFF
TRBV6-6,CASRRWSDTEAFF
TRBV7-2,CASSLGQGQPQHF
TRBV10-1,CASSESAGATEAFF
TRBV14,CASSQGKQGAYGYTF
TRBV5-1,CASSLGWRGEKLFF
TRBV2,CASSIGQGRLETQYF
TRBV30,CAFTPNTEAFF
TRBV7-9,CASSPGGNQPQHF
TRBV9,CASSVAPLAGGQETQYF
TRBV19,CASSTSGTASNQPQHF
TRBV5-4,CASSFAGETQYF
TRBV4-2,CASSQSPRGGSGNTIYF
TRBV2,CASNVVTGDTGELFF
TRBV5-1,CASSFVGGSYEQYF
TRBV3-1/TRBV3-2,CASSQILTDTQYF
TRBV15,CATSRDIIPNTEAFF
TRBV19,CASSGTGVTGELFF
TRBV29-1,CSGKAGADTQYF
TRBV5-5,CASSLSPGASSYNEQFF
TRBV27,CASSLNRPWDEQYF
TRBV23-1,CASSRDSSYEQYF
TRBV15,CATSRDGTGGRYNEQFF
TRBV5-1,CASSLAQGGNEQYF
TRBV18,CASSVRTGGYEAFF
TRBV10-3,CAISIGTGNTGELFF
TRBV6-5,CASRAGGSTNEQYF
TRBV5-4,CASSLGDREGETQYF
TRBV5-6,CASSLGQGSEQYF
TRBV10-2,CASRGVRTFF
TRBV3-1/TRBV3-2,CASSRQFSGGGNEQFF
TRBV6-5,CASSYGGTGGLTEAFF
TRBV5-1,CASSLAGMSKLFF